A single sample gave rise to the 5 T cell receptor beta chains below, sequenced in a study of CD8 T cells in Susac syndrome. Random hexamers served to reverse transcribe roughly 0.5 to 1 ug RNA. One entry per CDR3 protein, called by TCRdb with MiXCR from the immunoSEQ multiplex PCR reads. The table shows some 140,000 distinct CDR3 sequences, with approximately 95% occurring only once. The specimen was CD8+ T cells from PBMCs. The receptor source for this set is a human donor with Susac syndrome.

The gene calls are TRBV12-3 or TRBV12-4 and TRBJ1-2, with a weak D call TRBD1 (5 bases). Trimming took off 7 bases at V and 8 bases at J, with 20 bases between the two ends. This CDR3 contains 14 residues. DNA of the CDR3: TGTGCCAGCACCCTCGGTGGAGGGGCGAAAGGCTACACCTTC. This translates into CASTLGGGAKGYTF.

V gene TRBV27 combines with J gene TRBJ1-2; tentative D call: TRBD1 (5 bases). The CDR3 has 13 amino acids. The germline gives CDR1 MNHEY, CDR2 SMNVEV (reference sequence). Trimming took off 5 bases at V and 6 bases at J, with 13 bases between the two ends. CDR3 sequence reads: CASSGPGDHGYTF. CDR3 nucleotides: TGTGCCAGCAGTGGCCCGGGGGATCATGGCTACACCTTC.

The chain is built from TRBV6-1 and TRBJ2-5, with D possibly being TRBD2 (5 bases). Germline V CDR1 and CDR2: MNHNS, SASEGT. The CDR3 totals 14 residues. V was clipped by 4 bases and J by 4 bases, with 13 bases between them. This CDR3 is CASSVAFNPETQYF. CDR3 bases: TGTGCCAGCAGTGTAGCGTTCAACCCAGAGACCCAGTACTTC.

This chain joins TRBV19 and TRBJ1-2, with no clear D. In germline, CDR1 is LNHDA, CDR2 SQIVND (reference sequence). The ends were cut back, 5 bases at V and 6 bases at J, with 13 bases in the middle. This CDR3 spans 13 amino acids. CDR3: CASSLSGDHGYTF. For the CDR3, the DNA is TGTGCCAGTAGTCTAAGCGGGGATCATGGCTACACCTTC.

The rearrangement links TRBV9 to TRBJ1-1; D is undetermined. CDR1 is SGDLS and CDR2 is YYNGEE in the germline V gene. This CDR3 has 16 residues. V was cut by 3 bases and J by 0 bases, with 15 bases left in between. CDR3: CASSGPHDNLNTEAFF. CDR3 DNA: TGTGCCAGCAGCGGTCCCCACGACAACCTGAACACTGAAGCTTTCTTT.